The entry below gives a single T cell receptor (beta chain) sequence along with its context. The antigen it recognizes is unknown. No much larger clonotype is one base removed from it; base qualities were not supplied. Deletion took 4 bases off V and 6 bases off J, with a span of 17 bases between the germline ends. The CDR3 sequence holds 15 residues, the cysteine and phenylalanine included. This entry keeps only the CDR3 DNA: 45 bases, framed from base 1. Per the germline V gene, SGHRS is the CDR1 and YFSETQ is the CDR2. The data were obtained in a study of T cells in Graves' hyperthyroidism and ophthalmopathy (dated by TCRdb to about 2019). For the study in its entirety: Peripheral blood samples were taken at initial diagnosis, before any treatment was given. To identify distinguishing TCR V-J signatures, a discovery cohort of 100 or so patients was used, comprising under 45 with Graves' ophthalmopathy and some 60 with stable Graves' hyperthyroidism. In addition, the study compared T-cell repertoires in thyroid tissue and in blood from several Graves' hyperthyroidism patients. Prospective prediction of ophthalmopathy was tested in an independent validation cohort consisting of some 19 hyperthyroidism patients and about 17 patients who later progressed to ophthalmopathy. After blood sampling, hyperthyroidism patients were treated with methimazole at a starting dose of 30 mg daily, and ophthalmopathy patients were treated with high-dose intravenous methylprednisolone. TCR Vbeta CDR3 sequencing of approximately 140 peripheral blood samples (43 ophthalmopathy, 75 hyperthyroidism and roughly 17 progressor patients) is reported in the paper. The approximately 90 discovery patients were randomly split 7:3 into training and test sets. The full study reports these points: In validation, the model predicted progression to ophthalmopathy a median of roughly 6.1 months before onset, with 70% to 71% sensitivity and 72.22% specificity. Most expanded thyroid clonotypes (frequency above 0.001) were also detected in blood, a finding suggesting that blood repertoires may reflect thyroid immune responses. Ophthalmopathy was separated from stable hyperthyroidism by a 13 V-J signature model, with over 85% sensitivity and roughly 84% specificity obtained in cross-validation and 80%/75% obtained in testing. No statistical method was used to fix the sample size in advance, and group allocation was not hidden from the investigators.

A patient counted as having stable Graves' hyperthyroidism if no progression to ophthalmopathy occurred over 18 months of follow-up. Hyperthyroidism patients were newly diagnosed, had a disease duration of under 2 months, and were aged 18 to 65 years. Patients with uncontrolled infections, other autoimmune diseases, pregnancy or lactation were excluded. Diagnoses were established on the basis of clinical symptoms, serum thyroxine and TRAb, thyroid ultrasound, and orbital computed tomography. Ficoll-Paque density gradient centrifugation was used to isolate PBMCs from approximately 10 ml of fresh peripheral blood. Total RNA was extracted using Trizol reagent, and RNA quality was assessed on an Agilent 2100 Bioanalyzer. The TCR beta CDR3 regions were amplified from RNA transcripts. For the first round of RT-PCR on the TCR CDR3, the HTBI primer set was used together with the Qiagen OneStep RT-PCR kit. The libraries were constructed in a second round of multiplex PCR and then size-selected and purified. The libraries were sequenced on an Illumina HiSeq2000 using paired-end 100 bp reads. Per the source publication's procedure: SOAPnuke was used to process the raw data, throwing out any read that contained adapters or uncalled bases, had a mean Phred below 15, or lacked an exact constant-primer or identifier match. High-quality paired reads were merged using COPE v1.2.5, and each unique nucleotide sequence was defined as a clonotype. MiTCR v1.1 was used to align the clonotypes against IMGT TRBV, TRBD and TRBJ reference segments. The analysis included only V-J combinations with a frequency above 0.0001, which together covered about 99% of the repertoires. The TCS score was defined as F50 (clonal expansion) divided by E x V (chaos), with BLOSUM62-based TCRdist calculated between CDR3 peptides within each V-J. Welch's t-statistics and random forest reduced just over 500 V-J features to about 13, which were used in a naive Bayes classifier (R e1071). TCRdb ran its own pipeline on the public reads, namely fastp trimming at Q25 and MiXCR clone calling, and kept in-frame beta chains. Every entry covers one CDR3 protein and lists the most common genes and DNA from its rows. These V and J calls rely on TCRdb rather than the paper's analysis. Within this sample are 350,000 to 400,000 distinct CDR3 sequences, with 15% to 20% of them counted one time only. Approximately 4% of the sample is in the top ten clones.

This clonotype was sampled from a woman under 30 with Graves' hyperthyroidism. This chain is built from TRBV5-1 and TRBJ1-5, with no reliable assignment of the D segment. Sequencing input: blood. The bases read TGCGCCAGCAGCGTGATCCCCGGACCACGTCAGCCCCAGCATTTT. This translates into CASSVIPGPRQPQHF.